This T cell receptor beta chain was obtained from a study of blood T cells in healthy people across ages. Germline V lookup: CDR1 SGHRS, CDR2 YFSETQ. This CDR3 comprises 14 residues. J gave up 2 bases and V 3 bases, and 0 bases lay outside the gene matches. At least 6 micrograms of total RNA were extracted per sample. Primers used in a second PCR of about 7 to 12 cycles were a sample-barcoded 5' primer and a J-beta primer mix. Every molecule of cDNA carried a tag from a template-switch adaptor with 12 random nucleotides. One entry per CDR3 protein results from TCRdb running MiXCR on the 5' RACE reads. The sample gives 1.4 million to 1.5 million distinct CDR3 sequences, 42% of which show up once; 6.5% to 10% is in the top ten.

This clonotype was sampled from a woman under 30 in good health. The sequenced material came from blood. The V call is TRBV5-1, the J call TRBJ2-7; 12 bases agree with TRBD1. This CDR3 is CASSWDRGPYEQYF. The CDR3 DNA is TGCGCCAGCAGCTGGGACAGGGGGCCCTACGAGCAGTACTTC. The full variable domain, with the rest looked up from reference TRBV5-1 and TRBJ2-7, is KAGVTQTPRYLIKTRGQQVTLSCSPISGHRSVSWYQQTPGQGLQFLFEYFSETQRNKGNFPGRFSGRQFSNSRSEMNVSTLELGDSALYLCASSWDRGPYEQYFGPGTRLTVT.